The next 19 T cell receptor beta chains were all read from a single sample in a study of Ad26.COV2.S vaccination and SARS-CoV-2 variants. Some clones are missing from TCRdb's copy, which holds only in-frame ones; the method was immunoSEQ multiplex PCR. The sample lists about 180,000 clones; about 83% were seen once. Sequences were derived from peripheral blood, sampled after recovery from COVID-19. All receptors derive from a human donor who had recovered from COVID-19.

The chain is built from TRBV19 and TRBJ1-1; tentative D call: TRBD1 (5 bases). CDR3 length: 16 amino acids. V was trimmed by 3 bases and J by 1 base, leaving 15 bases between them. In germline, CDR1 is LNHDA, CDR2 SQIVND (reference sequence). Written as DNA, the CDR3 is TGTGCCAGTAGTATGGGAATAGGGGCTGCGAACACTGAAGCTTTCTTT. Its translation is CASSMGIGAANTEAFF.

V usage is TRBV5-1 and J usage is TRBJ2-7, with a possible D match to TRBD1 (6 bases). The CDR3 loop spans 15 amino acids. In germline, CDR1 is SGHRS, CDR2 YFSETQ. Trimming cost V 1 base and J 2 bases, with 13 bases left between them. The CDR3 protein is CASSLLGQMAYEQYF. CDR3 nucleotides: TGCGCCAGCAGCTTGTTAGGACAGATGGCCTACGAGCAGTACTTC.

The CDR3 region has the DNA TGCGCCAGCAGCTCCCGGACAGATTGGACTAGCGGGGGGGGTAGCACAGATACGCAGTATTTT. This gives the protein CASSSRTDWTSGGGSTDTQYF. The J gene is TRBJ2-3, the V gene TRBV5-1, with 15 positions matching TRBD2. V shed 3 bases, J shed 0 bases, and the junction held 14 bases outside the gene matches. The length of the CDR3 is 21 residues. CDR1 is SGHRS, CDR2 YFSETQ, per germline.

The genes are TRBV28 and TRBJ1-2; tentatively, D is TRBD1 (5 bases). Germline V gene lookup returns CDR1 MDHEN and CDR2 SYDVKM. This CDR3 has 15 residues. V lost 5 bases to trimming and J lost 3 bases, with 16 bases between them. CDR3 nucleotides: TGTGCCAGCAGTACATTCTCAGGGTCCGACTATGGCTACACCTTC. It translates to CASSTFSGSDYGYTF.

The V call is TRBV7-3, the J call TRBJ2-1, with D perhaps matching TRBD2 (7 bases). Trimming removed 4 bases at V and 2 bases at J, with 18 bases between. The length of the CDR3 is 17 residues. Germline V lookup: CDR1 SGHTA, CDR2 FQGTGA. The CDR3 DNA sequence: TGTGCCAGCAGCTCCACCGCGTGGGAGGGGGCCTACAATGAGCAGTTCTTC. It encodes CASSSTAWEGAYNEQFF.

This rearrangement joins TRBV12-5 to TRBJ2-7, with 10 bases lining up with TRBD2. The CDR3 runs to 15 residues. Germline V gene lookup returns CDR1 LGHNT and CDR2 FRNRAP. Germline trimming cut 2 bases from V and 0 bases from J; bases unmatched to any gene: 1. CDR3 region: CASGLSSGGSYEQYF. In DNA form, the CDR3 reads TGTGCTAGTGGTTTGTCTAGCGGGGGCTCCTACGAGCAGTACTTC.

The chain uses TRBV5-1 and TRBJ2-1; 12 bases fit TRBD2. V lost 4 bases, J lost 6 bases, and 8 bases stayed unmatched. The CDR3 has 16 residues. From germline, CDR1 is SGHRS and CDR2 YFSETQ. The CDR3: CASSGGLAGGLNEQFF. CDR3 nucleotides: TGCGCCAGCAGCGGGGGACTAGCGGGCGGCCTCAATGAGCAGTTCTTC. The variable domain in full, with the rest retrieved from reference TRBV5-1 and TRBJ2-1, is KAGVTQTPRYLIKTRGQQVTLSCSPISGHRSVSWYQQTPGQGLQFLFEYFSETQRNKGNFPGRFSGRQFSNSRSEMNVSTLELGDSALYLCASSGGLAGGLNEQFFGPGTRLTVL.

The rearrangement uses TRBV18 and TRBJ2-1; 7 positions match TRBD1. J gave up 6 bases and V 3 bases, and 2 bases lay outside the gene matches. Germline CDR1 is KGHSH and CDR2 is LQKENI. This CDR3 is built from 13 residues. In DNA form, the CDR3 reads TGTGCCAGCTCACCGACAGGGTTCAATGAGCAGTTCTTC. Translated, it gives CASSPTGFNEQFF.

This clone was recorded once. CDR3 in DNA: TGTGCCAGCAGTGAAGGTACAGGGGTGAGGGGCTACACCTTC. Its translation: CASSEGTGVRGYTF. The chain carries TRBV2 and TRBJ1-2; 7 bases fit TRBD1. V was pared by 1 base and J by 8 bases, with 7 bases of the junction left unmatched. Germline CDR1 is SNHLY and CDR2 is FYNNEI. The CDR3 sequence is 14 residues long.

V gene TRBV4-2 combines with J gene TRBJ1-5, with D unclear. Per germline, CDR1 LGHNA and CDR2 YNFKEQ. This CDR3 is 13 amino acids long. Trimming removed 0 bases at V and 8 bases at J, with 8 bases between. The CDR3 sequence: CASSQERVEPQHF. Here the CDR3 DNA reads TGTGCCAGCAGCCAAGAGAGGGTCGAGCCCCAGCATTTT.

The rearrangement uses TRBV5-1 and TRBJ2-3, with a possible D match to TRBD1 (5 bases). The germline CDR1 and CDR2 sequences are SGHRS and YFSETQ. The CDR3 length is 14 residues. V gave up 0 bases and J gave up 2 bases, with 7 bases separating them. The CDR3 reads CASSLDRPTDTQYF. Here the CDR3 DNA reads TGCGCCAGCAGCTTGGACAGGCCCACAGATACGCAGTATTTT.

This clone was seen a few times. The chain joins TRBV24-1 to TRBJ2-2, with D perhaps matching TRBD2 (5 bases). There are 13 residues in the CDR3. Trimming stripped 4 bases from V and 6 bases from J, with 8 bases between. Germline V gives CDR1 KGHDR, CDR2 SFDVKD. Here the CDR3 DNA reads TGTGCCACCAGTGAGCTGGAGGCCGGGGAGCTGTTTTTT. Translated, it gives CATSELEAGELFF.

The CDR3 DNA follows: TGCGCCAGCAGCCAATACCTAGTAGGCGGGACTAGTAGAGATACGCAGTATTTT. This sequence encodes CASSQYLVGGTSRDTQYF. The rearrangement uses TRBV5-1 and TRBJ2-3; 8 bases fit TRBD2. Germline V gene data show CDR1 as SGHRS and CDR2 as YFSETQ. V lost 4 bases to trimming and J lost 5 bases; unmatched junction nucleotides: 18. The CDR3 is 18 amino acids.

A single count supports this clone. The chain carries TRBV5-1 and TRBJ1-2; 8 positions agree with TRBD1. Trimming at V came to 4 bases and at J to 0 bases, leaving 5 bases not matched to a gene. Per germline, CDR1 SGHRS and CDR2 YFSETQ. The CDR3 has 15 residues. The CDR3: CASSPQGAANYGYTF. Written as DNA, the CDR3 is TGCGCCAGCAGCCCCCAGGGGGCAGCTAACTATGGCTACACCTTC.

DNA of the CDR3: TGTGCCAGTAGTACCGACGGGAGCTCCTACAATGAGCAGTTCTTC. It encodes CASSTDGSSYNEQFF. J is TRBJ2-1 and V is TRBV19, with D perhaps TRBD2 (6 bases). The CDR3 has 15 amino acids. Between the trimmed V and J ends, which lost 4 bases and 0 bases, there was a span of 10 bases. In germline, CDR1 is LNHDA, CDR2 SQIVND (reference sequence).

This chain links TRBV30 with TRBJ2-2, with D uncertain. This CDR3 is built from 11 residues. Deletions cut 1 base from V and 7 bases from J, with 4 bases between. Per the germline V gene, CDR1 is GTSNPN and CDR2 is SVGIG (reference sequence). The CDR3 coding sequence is TGTGCCTGGAGTGCTCTCGGGGAGCTGTTTTTT. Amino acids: CAWSALGELFF.

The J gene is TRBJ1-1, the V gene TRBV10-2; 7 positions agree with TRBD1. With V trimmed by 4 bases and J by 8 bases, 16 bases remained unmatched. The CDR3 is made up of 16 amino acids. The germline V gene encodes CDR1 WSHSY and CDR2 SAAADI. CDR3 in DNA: TGCGCCAGCAGTGCCCCTTCAGGGGGTTTCGCATCCGAAGCTTTCTTT. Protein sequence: CASSAPSGGFASEAFF.

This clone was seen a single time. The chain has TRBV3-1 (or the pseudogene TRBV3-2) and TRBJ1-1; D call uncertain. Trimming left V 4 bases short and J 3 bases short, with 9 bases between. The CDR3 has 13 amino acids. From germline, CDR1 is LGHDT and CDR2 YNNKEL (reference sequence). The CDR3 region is CASSRGRYTEAFF. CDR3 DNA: TGTGCCAGCAGCCGAGGACGGTACACTGAAGCTTTCTTT.

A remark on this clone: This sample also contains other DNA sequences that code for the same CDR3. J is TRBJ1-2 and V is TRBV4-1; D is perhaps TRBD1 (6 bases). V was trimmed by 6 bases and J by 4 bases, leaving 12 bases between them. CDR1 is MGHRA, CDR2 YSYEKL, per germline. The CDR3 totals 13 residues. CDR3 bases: TGCGCCAGCAGTCTCGGGGGCTCCTATGGCTACACCTTC. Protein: CASSLGGSYGYTF.